Below are 14 T cell receptor beta chains sequenced from a single sample in a study of technical replicates of blood from a handful of donors (dated by TCRdb to 2016 to 2017). The method was the immunoSEQ multiplex PCR assay. TCRdb retrieved this table from immuneACCESS and kept in-frame rearrangements only. Not all clones are present; in checked studies, unresolved V genes account for under half, and no reason is known for the remainder. The sample data list around 15,000 clones, and over 70% of these were observed just once. The ten largest clones take up under 15% of the sample. The sample comprised PBMCs. These TCRs come from a human donor in good health.

This chain uses TRBV5-1 with TRBJ2-7, with 11 nucleotides matching TRBD2. The germline V gene encodes CDR1 SGHRS and CDR2 YFSETQ. After removal of 2 bases from V and 3 bases from J, the junction contained 1 base not matched to a gene. This CDR3 has 14 amino acids. CDR3 in DNA: TGCGCCAGCAGCTTCGGGACTAGCGGCTACGAGCAGTACTTC. Residues: CASSFGTSGYEQYF.

The chain carries TRBV5-1 and TRBJ2-7, with TRBD2 matching over 9 bases. The CDR3 length is 15 residues. Germline V gene sequence: CDR1 SGHRS, CDR2 YFSETQ. With V trimmed by 2 bases and J by 2 bases, 5 bases remained unmatched. The CDR3 loop is CASSFLAGGPYEQYF. DNA of the CDR3: TGCGCCAGCAGCTTCCTGGCGGGAGGGCCCTACGAGCAGTACTTC.

This clone is a singleton in its sample. The V call is TRBV9, the J call TRBJ2-6; D ambiguous. Germline lookup yields CDR1 SGDLS and CDR2 YYNGEE. The CDR3 loop spans 17 amino acids. Between the trimmed V and J ends, which lost 0 bases and 1 base, there was a span of 11 bases. CDR3 region: CASSVDVATSGANVLTF. The DNA of the CDR3 is TGTGCCAGCAGCGTAGATGTCGCCACTTCTGGGGCCAACGTCCTGACTTTC.

The chain links TRBV19 to TRBJ1-2; the match to TRBD1 covers 11 bases. This CDR3 region has 17 residues. The germline gives CDR1 LNHDA, CDR2 SQIVND (reference sequence). V lost 0 bases and J lost 2; bases outside the gene matches: 5. The CDR3 is CASSIDRRTGGNYGYTF. In DNA, the CDR3 is TGTGCCAGTAGTATAGATCGGAGGACAGGGGGCAACTATGGCTACACCTTC.

This chain joins TRBV10-2 and TRBJ2-7; 7 nucleotides agree with TRBD1. The CDR3 totals 14 residues. Trimming removed 6 bases from V and 0 bases from J; junction bases left unmatched: 5. Germline values: CDR1 WSHSY, CDR2 SAAADI. CDR3 sequence: CASSGTVSSYEQYF. CDR3 nucleotide sequence: TGCGCCAGCAGCGGGACAGTTAGCTCCTACGAGCAGTACTTC.

The chain has TRBV19 and TRBJ2-5; D is possibly TRBD1 (6 bases). V was pared by 5 bases and J by 1 base, with 17 bases between. Per germline, CDR1 LNHDA and CDR2 SQIVND (reference sequence). The CDR3 has 16 amino acids. CDR3 protein: CASSEGHRPPQETQYF. CDR3 sequence (DNA): TGTGCCAGTAGTGAGGGACATAGGCCTCCCCAAGAGACCCAGTACTTC.

The chain uses TRBV5-1 and TRBJ2-2, with 11 bases lining up with TRBD2. The CDR3 spans 15 residues. CDR1 and CDR2 from the germline V gene are SGHRS and YFSETQ. J gave up 8 bases and V 2 bases, and 5 bases lay outside the gene matches. CDR3: CASSLATSGSGELFF. The DNA of the CDR3 is TGCGCCAGCAGCTTAGCAACTAGCGGGAGTGGGGAGCTGTTTTTT.

The chain joins TRBV2 to TRBJ2-1, with 12 bases lining up with TRBD2. From germline, CDR1 is SNHLY and CDR2 FYNNEI. The CDR3 length is 18 residues. J gave up 3 bases and V 2 bases, and 8 bases lay outside the gene matches. The CDR3 DNA reads TGTGCCAGCAGTGAACGGCTAGCGGGAGGGTGGGGCTACAATGAGCAGTTCTTC. It codes for CASSERLAGGWGYNEQFF.

This clone has just one count. This chain connects TRBV12-5 to TRBJ2-7; tentatively, D is TRBD1 (5 bases). V was cut by 1 base and J by 6 bases, with 13 bases left in between. The CDR3 extends over 14 amino acids. Germline CDR1 LGHNT, CDR2 FRNRAP. For the CDR3, the DNA is TGTGCTAGTGGTTTGGGGCAGGGCTCGTCCGAGCAGTACTTC. This translates into CASGLGQGSSEQYF.

The chain carries TRBV5-1 and TRBJ2-7, with D tentatively TRBD1 (6 bases). Trimming pared 4 bases from V and 3 bases from J, leaving 17 bases between. The germline V gene has CDR1 SGHRS and CDR2 YFSETQ. The CDR3 is 15 amino acids. The CDR3 region has the DNA TGCGCCAGCAGCACTAGAGAGGGGGAATTCTACGAGCAGTACTTC. As protein: CASSTREGEFYEQYF.

The chain couples TRBV19 to TRBJ2-7; 13 bases are a match to TRBD2. Germline CDR1 reads LNHDA; CDR2 reads SQIVND (reference sequence). V was clipped by 3 bases and J by 0 bases; unmatched bases: 5. The length of the CDR3 is 17 residues. CDR3 nucleotides: TGTGCCAGTAGTATCGAGGGGACTAGCGGGGTCTCCTACGAGCAGTACTTC. Protein sequence: CASSIEGTSGVSYEQYF.

The rearrangement links TRBV5-1 to TRBJ2-7, with D possibly being TRBD2 (5 bases). The CDR3 runs to 13 residues. Germline V gene lookup returns CDR1 SGHRS and CDR2 YFSETQ. Trimming pared 3 bases from V and 7 bases from J, leaving 14 bases between. The CDR3 region is CASSSRNGGEQYF. CDR3 nucleotide sequence: TGCGCCAGCAGCTCGAGGAACGGCGGGGAGCAGTACTTC. Full variable domain (missing parts from reference TRBV5-1 and TRBJ2-7): KAGVTQTPRYLIKTRGQQVTLSCSPISGHRSVSWYQQTPGQGLQFLFEYFSETQRNKGNFPGRFSGRQFSNSRSEMNVSTLELGDSALYLCASSSRNGGEQYFGPGTRLTVT.

The chain joins TRBV15 to TRBJ2-2; 7 nucleotides agree with TRBD1. Germline V gives CDR1 LNHNV, CDR2 YYDKDF (reference sequence). This CDR3 comprises 15 residues. J gave up 6 bases and V 3 bases, and 7 bases lay outside the gene matches. The CDR3 reads CATSSLTGYPGELFF. In DNA form, the CDR3 reads TGTGCCACCAGCAGCTTGACAGGGTATCCCGGGGAGCTGTTTTTT.

V and J are TRBV6-6 and TRBJ2-5; 7 bases are shared with TRBD2. Trimming at V came to 5 bases and at J to 0 bases, leaving 3 bases not matched to a gene. CDR1 and CDR2 (germline): MNHNY, SVGAGI (reference sequence). The CDR3 is 14 residues long. In DNA form, the CDR3 reads TGTGCCAGCAGTCCCCTAGCGGACCAAGAGACCCAGTACTTC. Its translation: CASSPLADQETQYF.